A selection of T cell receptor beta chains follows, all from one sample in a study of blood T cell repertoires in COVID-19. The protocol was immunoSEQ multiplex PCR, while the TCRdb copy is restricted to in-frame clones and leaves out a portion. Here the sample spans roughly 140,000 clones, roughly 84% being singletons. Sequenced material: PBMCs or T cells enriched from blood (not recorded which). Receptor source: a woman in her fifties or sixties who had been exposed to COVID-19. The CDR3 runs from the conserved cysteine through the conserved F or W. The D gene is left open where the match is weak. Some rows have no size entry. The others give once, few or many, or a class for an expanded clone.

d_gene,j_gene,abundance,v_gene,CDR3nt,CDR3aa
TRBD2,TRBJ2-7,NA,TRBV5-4,TGTGCCAGCAGCCCATCTAGCGGGAGGGCCTCCTACGAGCAGTACTTC,CASSPSSGRASYEQYF
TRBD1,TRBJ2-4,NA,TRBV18,TGTGCCAGCTCACCGACGACAGGGAAGGCCAAAAACATTCAGTACTTC,CASSPTTGKAKNIQYF
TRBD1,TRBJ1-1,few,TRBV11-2,TGTGCCAGCAGCACCCGACAGGGAGGCACTGAAGCTTTCTTT,CASSTRQGGTEAFF
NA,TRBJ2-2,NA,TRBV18,TGTGCCAGCTCCGAGTCCGGGACTCTCAGCGGGGAGCTGTTTTTT,CASSESGTLSGELFF
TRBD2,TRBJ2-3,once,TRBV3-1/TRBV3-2,TGTGCCAGCAGCGCGAGCGGGGAGACAGATACGCAGTATTTT,CASSASGETDTQYF
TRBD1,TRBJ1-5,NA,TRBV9,TGTGCCAGCAGCCGGACAGGGAATAGCAATCAGCCCCAGCATTTT,CASSRTGNSNQPQHF
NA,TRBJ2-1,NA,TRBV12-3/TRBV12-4,TGTGCCAGCACCTCGGGAAGGGAGCAGTTCTTC,CASTSGREQFF
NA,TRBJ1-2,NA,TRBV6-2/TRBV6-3,TGTGCCAGCAGCTCACTCTATGGCTACACCTTC,CASSSLYGYTF
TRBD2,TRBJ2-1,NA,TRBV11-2,TGTGCCAGCAGCTTCTATGCGGGAGGGGGGAATGAGCAGTTCTTC,CASSFYAGGGNEQFF
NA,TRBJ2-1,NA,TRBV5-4,TGTGCCAGCAGCGGGCTAGCAACGGATGAGCAGTTCTTC,CASSGLATDEQFF
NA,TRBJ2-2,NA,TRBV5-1,TGCGCCAGCAGCTTGAAACAGGGCGACACCGGGGAGCTGTTTTTT,CASSLKQGDTGELFF
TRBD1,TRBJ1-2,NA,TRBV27,TGTGCCAGCAGTGCAGCCGACAGGGTGGGGCTCTATGGCTACACCTTC,CASSAADRVGLYGYTF
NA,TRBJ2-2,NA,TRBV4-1,TGCGCCAGCAGCCAAGAGAGGGCCCCCGGGGAGCTGTTTTTT,CASSQERAPGELFF
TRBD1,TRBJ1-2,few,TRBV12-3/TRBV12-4,TGTGCCAGCAGCCGCGGGACAGATGGCTACACCTTC,CASSRGTDGYTF
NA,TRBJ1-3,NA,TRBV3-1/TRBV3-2,TGTGCCAGCAGCCAAGAGGGCGCCAGTGGAAACACCATATATTTT,CASSQEGASGNTIYF
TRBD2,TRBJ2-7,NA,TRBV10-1,TGCGCCAGCAGTGGACACCCCCTTACTAGCGCCTACGAGCAGTACTTC,CASSGHPLTSAYEQYF
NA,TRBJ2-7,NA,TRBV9,TGTGCCAGCAGCGCACTGCCGGGATTTTACGAGCAGTACTTC,CASSALPGFYEQYF
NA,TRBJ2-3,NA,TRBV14,TGTGCCAGCAGCCACGAGCGGCTGAGCACAGATACGCAGTATTTT,CASSHERLSTDTQYF
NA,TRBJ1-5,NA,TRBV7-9,TGTGCCAGCAGCTTAGGAGGGCAGCCCCAGCATTTT,CASSLGGQPQHF
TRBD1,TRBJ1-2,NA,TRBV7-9,TGTGCCAGCAGCGGGACAGGGGGAATCTATGGCTACACCTTC,CASSGTGGIYGYTF